This is a list of T cell receptor beta chains from one sample in a study of blood T cell repertoires in COVID-19. Assay used: immunoSEQ multiplex PCR; TCRdb lists only in-frame clones, some missing. The sample has about 480,000 clones, roughly 90% seen once; the top ten hold approximately 2%. The sequenced sample consisted of PBMCs or T cells enriched from blood (not recorded which). Receptors were obtained from a woman in her thirties or forties who had recovered from COVID-19. CDR3s include the opening cysteine and the closing phenylalanine or tryptophan. A D gene is named only where the DNA matches it firmly. Not every row has a clone size; where given, it reads once, few, many or a size class.

D,size,J,V,CDR3,DNA
NA,NA,TRBJ2-2,TRBV29-1,CSVADRTTNTGELFF,TGCAGCGTTGCGGACAGGACTACGAACACCGGGGAGCTGTTTTTT
TRBD1,NA,TRBJ1-6,TRBV7-2,CASSLGTGPPPLHF,TGTGCCAGCAGCTTAGGGACAGGACCTCCACCCCTCCACTTT
TRBD2,NA,TRBJ2-7,TRBV10-1,CASSGGSGPGGPGEQYF,TGCGCCAGCAGCGGTGGCTCGGGCCCGGGAGGGCCGGGAGAGCAGTACTTC
TRBD2,NA,TRBJ2-1,TRBV2,CASRRTSVLEQFF,TGTGCCAGCAGAAGGACTAGCGTACTTGAGCAGTTCTTC
NA,NA,TRBJ1-2,TRBV30,CAWSVSQGYGYTF,TGTGCCTGGAGTGTCAGTCAGGGCTATGGCTACACCTTC
TRBD1,NA,TRBJ2-7,TRBV15,CATSRRGTGGSYEQYF,TGTGCCACCAGCAGGCGGGGGACAGGGGGATCCTACGAGCAGTACTTC
NA,NA,TRBJ2-3,TRBV19,CASSIIVSTDTQYF,TGTGCCAGTAGTATAATAGTGAGCACAGATACGCAGTATTTT
TRBD1,NA,TRBJ1-1,TRBV27,CASSFAGTGFHTEAFF,TGTGCCAGCAGTTTCGCCGGGACAGGGTTTCACACTGAAGCTTTCTTT
TRBD2,once,TRBJ2-1,TRBV28,CATRLAGDNEQFF,TGTGCCACTAGACTAGCGGGAGACAATGAGCAGTTCTTC
TRBD2,NA,TRBJ2-3,TRBV18,CASSPTGTSGDTQYF,TGTGCCAGCTCACCTACCGGGACTAGTGGAGATACGCAGTATTTT
TRBD1,NA,TRBJ1-6,TRBV20-1,CSASPQGILSSYNSPLHF,TGCAGTGCTAGTCCACAGGGGATTTTGAGCTCCTATAATTCACCCCTCCACTTT
NA,NA,TRBJ2-1,TRBV7-7,CASSPGPGARNEQFF,TGTGCCAGCAGCCCGGGCCCAGGGGCCCGCAATGAGCAGTTCTTC